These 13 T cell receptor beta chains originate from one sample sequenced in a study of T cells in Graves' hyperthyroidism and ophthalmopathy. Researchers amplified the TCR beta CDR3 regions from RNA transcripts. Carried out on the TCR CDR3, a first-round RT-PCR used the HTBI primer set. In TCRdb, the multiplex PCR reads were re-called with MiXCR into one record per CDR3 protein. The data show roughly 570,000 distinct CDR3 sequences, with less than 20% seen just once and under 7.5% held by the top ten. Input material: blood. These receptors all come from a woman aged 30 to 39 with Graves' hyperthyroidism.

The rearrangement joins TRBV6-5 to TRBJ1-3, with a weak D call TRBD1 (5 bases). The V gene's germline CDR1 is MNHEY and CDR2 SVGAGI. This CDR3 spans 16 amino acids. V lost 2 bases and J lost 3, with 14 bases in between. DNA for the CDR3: TGTGCCAGCAGTTACGCCGGGACCAAGTTTGGAAACACCATATATTTT. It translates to CASSYAGTKFGNTIYF.

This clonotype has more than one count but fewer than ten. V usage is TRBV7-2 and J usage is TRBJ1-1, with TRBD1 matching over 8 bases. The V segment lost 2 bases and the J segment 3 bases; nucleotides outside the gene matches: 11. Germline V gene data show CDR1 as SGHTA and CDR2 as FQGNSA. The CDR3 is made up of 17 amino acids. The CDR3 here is CASSLLGSQGAYTEAFF. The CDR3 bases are TGTGCCAGCAGCTTACTCGGTTCCCAGGGGGCGTACACTGAAGCTTTCTTT.

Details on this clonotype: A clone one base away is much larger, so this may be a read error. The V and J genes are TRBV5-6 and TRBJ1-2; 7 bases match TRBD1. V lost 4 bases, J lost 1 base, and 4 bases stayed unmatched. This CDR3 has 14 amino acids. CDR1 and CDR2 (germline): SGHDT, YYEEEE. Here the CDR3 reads CASSPTGFNYGYTF. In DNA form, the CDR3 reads TGTGCCAGCAGCCCGACAGGGTTTAACTATGGCTACACCTTC.

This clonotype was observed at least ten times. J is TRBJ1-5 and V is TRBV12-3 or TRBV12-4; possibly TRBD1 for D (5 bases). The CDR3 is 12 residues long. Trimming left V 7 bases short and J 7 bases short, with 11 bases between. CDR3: CASKVGGQPQHF. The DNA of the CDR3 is TGTGCCAGCAAGGTCGGGGGGCAGCCCCAGCATTTT.

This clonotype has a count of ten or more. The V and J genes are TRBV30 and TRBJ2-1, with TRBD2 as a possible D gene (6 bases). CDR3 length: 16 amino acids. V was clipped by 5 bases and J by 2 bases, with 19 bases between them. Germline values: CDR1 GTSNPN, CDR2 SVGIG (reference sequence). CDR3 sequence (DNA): TGTGCCTGGCTCGGGGACTCCACCTTGACCTACAATGAGCAGTTCTTC. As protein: CAWLGDSTLTYNEQFF. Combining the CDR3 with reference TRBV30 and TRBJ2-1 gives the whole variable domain SQTIHQWPATLVQPVGSPLSLECTVEGTSNPNLYWYRQAAGRGLQLLFYSVGIGQISSEVPQNLSASRPQDRQFILSSKKLLLSDSGFYLCAWLGDSTLTYNEQFFGPGTRLTVL.

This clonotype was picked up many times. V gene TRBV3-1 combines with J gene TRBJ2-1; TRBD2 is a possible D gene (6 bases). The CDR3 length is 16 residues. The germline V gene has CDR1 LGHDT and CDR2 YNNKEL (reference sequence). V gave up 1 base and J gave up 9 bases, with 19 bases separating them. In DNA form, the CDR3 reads TGTGCCAGCAGCCAAGTGGGGGGATCCATACGTGGTGAGCAGTTCTTC. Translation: CASSQVGGSIRGEQFF.

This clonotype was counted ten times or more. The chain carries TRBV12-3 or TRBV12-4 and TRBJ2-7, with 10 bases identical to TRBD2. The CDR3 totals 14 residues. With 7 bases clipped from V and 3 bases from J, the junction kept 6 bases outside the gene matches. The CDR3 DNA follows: TGTGCCAGCACCGAAGCGGGAGGGCTCTACGAGCAGTACTTC. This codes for CASTEAGGLYEQYF.

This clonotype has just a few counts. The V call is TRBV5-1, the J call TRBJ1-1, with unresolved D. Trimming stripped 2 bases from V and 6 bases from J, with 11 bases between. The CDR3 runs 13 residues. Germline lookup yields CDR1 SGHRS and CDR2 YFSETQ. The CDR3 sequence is CASSFSRVAEAFF. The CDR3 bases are TGCGCCAGCAGCTTCTCAAGAGTGGCTGAAGCTTTCTTT.

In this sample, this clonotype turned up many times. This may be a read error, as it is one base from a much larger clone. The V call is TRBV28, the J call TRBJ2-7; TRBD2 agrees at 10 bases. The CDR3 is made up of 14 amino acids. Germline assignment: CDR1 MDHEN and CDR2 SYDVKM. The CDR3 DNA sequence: TGTGCCCGCAGTTTGGGGACTAGCGAATACGAGCAGTACTTC. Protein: CARSLGTSEYEQYF.

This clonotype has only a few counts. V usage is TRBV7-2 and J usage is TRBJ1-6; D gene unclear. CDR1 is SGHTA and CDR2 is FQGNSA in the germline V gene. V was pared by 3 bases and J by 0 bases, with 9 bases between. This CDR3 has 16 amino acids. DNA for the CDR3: TGTGCCAGCAGCTTTGGGCCCATCTCCTATAATTCACCCCTCCACTTT. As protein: CASSFGPISYNSPLHF.

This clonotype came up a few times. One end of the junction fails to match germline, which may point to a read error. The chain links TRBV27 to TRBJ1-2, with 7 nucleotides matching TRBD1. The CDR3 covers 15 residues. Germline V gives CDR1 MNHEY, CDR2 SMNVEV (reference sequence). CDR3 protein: CASNLSRQGGYGYTF. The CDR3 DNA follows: TGTGCCAGCAATTTATCCAGACAGGGCGGCTATGGCTACACCTTC.

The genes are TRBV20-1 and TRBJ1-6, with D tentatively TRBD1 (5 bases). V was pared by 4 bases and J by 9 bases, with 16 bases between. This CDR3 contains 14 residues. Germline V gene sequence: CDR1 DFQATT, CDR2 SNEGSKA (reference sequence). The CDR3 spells CSAITTAKGSPLHF. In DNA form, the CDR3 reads TGCAGTGCTATCACGACAGCCAAGGGTTCACCCCTCCACTTT.

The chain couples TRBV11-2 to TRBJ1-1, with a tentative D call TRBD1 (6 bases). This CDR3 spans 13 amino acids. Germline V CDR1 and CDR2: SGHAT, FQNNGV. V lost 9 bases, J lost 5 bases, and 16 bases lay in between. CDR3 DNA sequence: TGTGCCAGTAGTACGACAGGAGAGACTGAAGCTTTCTTT. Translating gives CASSTTGETEAFF.